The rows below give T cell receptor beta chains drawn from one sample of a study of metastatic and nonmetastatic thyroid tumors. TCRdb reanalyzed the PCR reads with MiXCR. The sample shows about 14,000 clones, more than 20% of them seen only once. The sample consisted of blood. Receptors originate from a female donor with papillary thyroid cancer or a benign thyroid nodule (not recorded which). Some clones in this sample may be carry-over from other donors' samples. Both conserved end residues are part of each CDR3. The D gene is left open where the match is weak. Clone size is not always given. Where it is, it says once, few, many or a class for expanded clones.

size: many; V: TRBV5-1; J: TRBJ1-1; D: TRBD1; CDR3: CASSFNQDRADPEAFF; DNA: TGCGCCAGCAGCTTCAATCAAGACAGGGCGGATCCTGAAGCTTTCTTT
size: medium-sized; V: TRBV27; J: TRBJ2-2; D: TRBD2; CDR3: CASSGLAGRSPGELFF; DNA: TGTGCCAGCAGCGGACTAGCGGGAAGATCACCGGGGGAGCTGTTTTTT
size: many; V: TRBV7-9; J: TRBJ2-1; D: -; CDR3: CASSRDSYNEQFF; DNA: TGTGCCAGCAGTCGGGACTCGTACAATGAGCAGTTCTTC
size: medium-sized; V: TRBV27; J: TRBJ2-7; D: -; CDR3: CASSSRLVVSGQSSYEQYF; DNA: TGTGCCAGCAGTTCGAGACTAGTAGTTTCGGGACAATCATCCTACGAGCAGTACTTC
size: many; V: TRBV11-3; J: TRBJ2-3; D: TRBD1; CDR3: CASSSAGTGTDTQYF; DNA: TGTGCCAGCAGCTCCGCCGGGACAGGGACAGATACGCAGTATTTT
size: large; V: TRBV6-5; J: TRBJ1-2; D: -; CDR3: CASSYQGMNYGYTF; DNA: TGTGCCAGCAGTTACCAGGGCATGAACTATGGCTACACCTTC
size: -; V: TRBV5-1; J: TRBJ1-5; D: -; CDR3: CASSPGTLPSNQPQHF; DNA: TGCGCCAGCAGCCCCGGGACATTGCCGTCCAATCAGCCCCAGCATTTT
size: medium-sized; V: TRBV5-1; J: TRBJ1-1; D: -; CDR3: CASRATVGGNTEAFF; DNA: TGCGCCAGCAGGGCTACGGTGGGAGGGAACACTGAAGCTTTCTTT
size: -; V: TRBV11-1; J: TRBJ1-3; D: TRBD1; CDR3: CASSLGQHSGNTIYF; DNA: TGTGCCAGCAGCTTGGGACAGCACTCTGGAAACACCATATATTTT
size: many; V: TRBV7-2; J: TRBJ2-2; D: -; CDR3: CASSFGRIGTGELFF; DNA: TGTGCCAGCAGCTTTGGACGGATCGGCACCGGGGAGCTGTTTTTT
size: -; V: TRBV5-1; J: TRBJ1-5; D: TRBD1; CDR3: CASSLYRGVNQPQHF; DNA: TGCGCCAGCAGCCTTTACAGGGGAGTGAATCAGCCCCAGCATTTT
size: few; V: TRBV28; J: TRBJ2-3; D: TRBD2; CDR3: CASSLGGTSGPGDTQYF; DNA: TGTGCCAGCAGTTTGGGGGGGACTAGCGGGCCTGGGGATACGCAGTATTTT
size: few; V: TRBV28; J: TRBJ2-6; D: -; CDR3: CASSITGSGLSGANVLTF; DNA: TGTGCCAGCAGTATAACAGGGTCGGGGCTCTCTGGGGCCAACGTCCTGACTTTC
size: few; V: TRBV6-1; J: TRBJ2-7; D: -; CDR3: CASSAGSGEQYF; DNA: TGTGCCAGCAGTGCAGGGTCCGGAGAGCAGTACTTC
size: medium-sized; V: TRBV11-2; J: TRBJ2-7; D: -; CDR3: CASSLGTLSYEQYF; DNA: TGTGCCAGCAGCTTAGGGACTCTCTCCTACGAGCAGTACTTC
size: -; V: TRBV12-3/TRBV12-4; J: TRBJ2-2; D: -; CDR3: CASTEGPNTGELFF; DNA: TGTGCCAGCACGGAGGGACCTAACACCGGGGAGCTGTTTTTT
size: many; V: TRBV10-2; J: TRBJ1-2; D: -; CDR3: CASSESPSQGYGYTF; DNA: TGCGCCAGCAGTGAGTCGCCCTCGCAGGGCTATGGCTACACCTTC
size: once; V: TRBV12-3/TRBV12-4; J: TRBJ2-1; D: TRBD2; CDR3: CASGGTKSDEQFF; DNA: TGTGCCAGCGGCGGGACTAAAAGTGATGAGCAGTTCTTC
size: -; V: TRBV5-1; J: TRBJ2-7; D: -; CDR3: CASGAGEVEQYF; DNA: TGCGCCAGCGGGGCAGGGGAGGTCGAGCAGTACTTC
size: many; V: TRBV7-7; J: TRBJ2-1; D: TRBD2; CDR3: CASSLNAGLANEQFF; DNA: TGTGCTAGCAGCTTAAATGCTGGACTAGCGAATGAGCAGTTCTTC
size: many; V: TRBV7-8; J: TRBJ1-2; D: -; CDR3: CASSIAGVDYGYTF; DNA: TGTGCCAGCAGCATTGCGGGGGTTGACTATGGCTACACCTTC
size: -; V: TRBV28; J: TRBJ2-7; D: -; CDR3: CASSQDRADEPFF; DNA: TGTGCCAGCAGCCAAGATCGGGCGGACGAACCCTTCTTC
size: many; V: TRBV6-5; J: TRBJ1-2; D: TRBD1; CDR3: CASSYEGAGYTF; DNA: TGTGCCAGCAGTTACGAGGGGGCAGGCTACACCTTC
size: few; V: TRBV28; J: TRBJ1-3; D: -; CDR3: CASSFRGSGNTIYF; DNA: TGTGCCAGCAGTTTTAGGGGGTCTGGAAACACCATATATTTT
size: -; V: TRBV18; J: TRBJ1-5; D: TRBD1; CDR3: CASSRNSQGWEPQHF; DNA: TGTGCCAGCTCACGGAACTCACAGGGGTGGGAGCCCCAGCATTTT
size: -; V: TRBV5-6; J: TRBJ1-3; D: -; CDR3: CASSLVDSGNTIYF; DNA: TGTGCCAGCAGCTTGGTGGACTCTGGAAACACCATATATTTT
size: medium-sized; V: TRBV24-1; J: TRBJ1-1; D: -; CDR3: CATSGPNTEAFF; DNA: TGTGCCACCAGTGGTCCAAACACTGAAGCTTTCTTT
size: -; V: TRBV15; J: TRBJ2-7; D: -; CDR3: CATSRTELREQYF; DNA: TGTGCCACCAGCAGGACCGAACTGCGCGAGCAGTACTTC
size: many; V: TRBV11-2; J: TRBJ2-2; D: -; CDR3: CASSQEGGANTGELFF; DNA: TGTGCCAGCAGCCAGGAGGGCGGAGCTAACACCGGGGAGCTGTTTTTT
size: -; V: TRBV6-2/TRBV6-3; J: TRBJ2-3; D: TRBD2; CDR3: CVISLTSGALTYTQYF; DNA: TGTGTCATCAGTTTGACTAGCGGGGCCCTCACATATACGCAGTATTTT
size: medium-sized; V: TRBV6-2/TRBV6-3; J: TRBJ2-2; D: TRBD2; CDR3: CASSYPLAGVRRSGELFF; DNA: TGTGCCAGCAGTTACCCCCTAGCGGGGGTGCGACGGAGCGGGGAGCTGTTTTTT
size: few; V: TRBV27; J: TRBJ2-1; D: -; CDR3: CATSRAPGSNEQFF; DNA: TGTGCCACCAGCCGGGCCCCCGGGTCCAATGAGCAGTTCTTC
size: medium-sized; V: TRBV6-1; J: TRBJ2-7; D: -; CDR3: CASRTGISYEQYF; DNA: TGTGCCAGCAGAACAGGGATATCCTACGAGCAGTACTTC
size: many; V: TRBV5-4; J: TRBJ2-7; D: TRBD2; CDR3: CASSRPTSGNYEQYF; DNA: TGTGCCAGCAGCCGCCCGACTAGCGGGAACTACGAGCAGTACTTC
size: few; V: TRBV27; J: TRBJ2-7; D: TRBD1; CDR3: CASTPRGTGGYGQYF; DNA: TGTGCCAGCACCCCCAGGGGGACAGGGGGCTACGGGCAGTACTTC